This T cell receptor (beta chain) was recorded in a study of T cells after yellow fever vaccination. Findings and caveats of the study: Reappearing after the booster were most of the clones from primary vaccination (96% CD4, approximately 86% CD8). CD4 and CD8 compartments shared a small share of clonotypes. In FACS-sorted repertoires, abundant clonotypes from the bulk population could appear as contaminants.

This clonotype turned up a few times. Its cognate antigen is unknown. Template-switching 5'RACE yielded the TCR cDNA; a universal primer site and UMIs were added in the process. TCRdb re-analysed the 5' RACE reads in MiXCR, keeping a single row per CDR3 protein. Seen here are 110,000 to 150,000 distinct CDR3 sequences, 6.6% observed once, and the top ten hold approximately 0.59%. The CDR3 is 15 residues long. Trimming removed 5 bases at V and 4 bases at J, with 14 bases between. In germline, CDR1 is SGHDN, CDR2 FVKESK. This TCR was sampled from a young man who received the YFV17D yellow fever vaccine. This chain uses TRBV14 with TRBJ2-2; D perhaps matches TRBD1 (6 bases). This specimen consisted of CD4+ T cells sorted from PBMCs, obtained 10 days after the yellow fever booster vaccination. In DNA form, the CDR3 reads TGTGCCAGCAGCGCATCCCCAGGGGTCACCGGGGAGCTGTTTTTT. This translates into CASSASPGVTGELFF. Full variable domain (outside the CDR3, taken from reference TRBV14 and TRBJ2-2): EAGVTQFPSHSVIEKGQTVTLRCDPISGHDNLYWYRRVMGKEIKFLLHFVKESKQDESGMPNNRFLAERTGGTYSTLKVQPAELEDSGVYFCASSASPGVTGELFFGEGSRLTVL.